Listed here are 5 T cell receptor beta chains from one sample, sequenced in a study of shared T cell receptors in the human thymus. Libraries were prepared by immunoSEQ multiplex PCR; TCRdb keeps only in-frame clonotypes and omits some of them. The top ten clones hold roughly 0.01% of a sample with approximately 730,000 clones, 80% to 90% of them seen once. The same data also contributed to another study, on human thymus T cells.

Sample: thymocytes. These receptors came from a girl under three years old with a congenital heart defect.

This chain connects TRBV11-2 to TRBJ1-3; D remains ambiguous. Trimming left V 1 base short and J 2 bases short, with 18 bases between. Germline V gene data show CDR1 as SGHAT and CDR2 as FQNNGV. The CDR3 covers 18 residues. The CDR3 DNA reads TGTGCCAGCAGCTTAGCAGAACTAAGCATACCTACTGGAAACACCATATATTTT. Translated, it gives CASSLAELSIPTGNTIYF.

This chain connects TRBV5-5 to TRBJ2-7; tentatively, D is TRBD2 (7 bases). The CDR3 length is 15 residues. Trimming cost V 2 bases and J 4 bases, with 16 bases left between them. Germline values: CDR1 SGHKS, CDR2 YYEKEE (reference sequence). CDR3: CASSFLTGGGYEQYF. The CDR3 DNA reads as TGTGCCAGCAGCTTCTTAACGGGGGGCGGATACGAGCAGTACTTC.

This clone occurred a few times. The chain has TRBV5-6 and TRBJ1-2, with D possibly TRBD1 on 5 matching bases. This CDR3 is 14 amino acids long. Germline V gene sequence: CDR1 SGHDT, CDR2 YYEEEE. V gave up 4 bases and J gave up 3 bases, with 13 bases separating them. The CDR3 DNA sequence: TGTGCCAGCAGCAAACAGGTTACTCACTATGGCTACACCTTC. Translating it yields CASSKQVTHYGYTF.

V usage is TRBV27 and J usage is TRBJ2-7; D is undetermined. V was pared by 6 bases and J by 6 bases, with 15 bases between. CDR1 is MNHEY, CDR2 SMNVEV, per germline (reference sequence). This CDR3 spans 13 amino acids. The CDR3, as DNA: TGTGCCAGCAGGAGACCTAGAGCCCCCGAGCAGTACTTC. It yields the protein CASRRPRAPEQYF.

The rearrangement uses TRBV29-1 and TRBJ2-3, with D unresolved. Germline CDR1 reads SQVTM; CDR2 reads ANQGSEA. Trimming took 5 bases from V and 0 from J, leaving 9 bases between them. This CDR3 has 13 residues. The CDR3 bases are TGCAGCGTTTTTTCGGAGAGCACAGATACGCAGTATTTT. Translating it yields CSVFSESTDTQYF.